This T cell receptor beta chain was captured in a study of T cell changes during pregnancy in multiple sclerosis. CDR3 length: 15 residues. CDR1 is MNHEY, CDR2 SMNVEV, per germline (reference sequence). V was shortened by 4 bases and J by 4 bases, with 16 bases between the two germline ends. Clones were sequenced by immunoSEQ multiplex PCR, and TCRdb holds only the in-frame ones, with some missing. Of about 38,000 clones listed, 70% to 90% are singletons. Source: CD4+ T cells from peripheral blood mononuclear cells, taken before pregnancy. This sequence originates from a female donor with multiple sclerosis, enrolled in a pregnancy study. The V and J genes are TRBV27 and TRBJ1-2, with no clear D. The CDR3 region is CASSSNTHGLYGYTF. CDR3 nucleotides: TGTGCCAGCAGTTCAAACACCCACGGACTCTATGGCTACACCTTC.